This TCR beta chain emerged from a study of T cell responses to AZD1222 COVID-19 vaccine. Study-wide results and limits: Clonal diversity was possibly underestimated, and the donors were mostly white British, with more females.

A word on this clone: No antigen is known for it.

V was clipped by 5 bases and J by 6 bases, with 16 bases between them. This CDR3 region has 14 residues. Germline values: CDR1 SNHLY, CDR2 FYNNEI. Here immunoSEQ multiplex PCR was the method, and the copy in TCRdb shows in-frame clones only, minus some. Of 120,000 or so clones in the sample, around nine tenths were seen once. Timing groups of about 4 and about 12 weeks for second doses were pooled. This receptor was obtained from an adult who received the AZD1222 COVID-19 vaccine. The sequencing here drew on peripheral blood, taken 28 days after the second AZD1222 dose. The chain couples TRBV2 to TRBJ1-2, with D possibly matching TRBD1 (6 bases). For the CDR3, the DNA is TGTGCCAGCAGTCTACGGGGGGCGGAGGATGGCTACACCTTC. Translating it yields CASSLRGAEDGYTF.